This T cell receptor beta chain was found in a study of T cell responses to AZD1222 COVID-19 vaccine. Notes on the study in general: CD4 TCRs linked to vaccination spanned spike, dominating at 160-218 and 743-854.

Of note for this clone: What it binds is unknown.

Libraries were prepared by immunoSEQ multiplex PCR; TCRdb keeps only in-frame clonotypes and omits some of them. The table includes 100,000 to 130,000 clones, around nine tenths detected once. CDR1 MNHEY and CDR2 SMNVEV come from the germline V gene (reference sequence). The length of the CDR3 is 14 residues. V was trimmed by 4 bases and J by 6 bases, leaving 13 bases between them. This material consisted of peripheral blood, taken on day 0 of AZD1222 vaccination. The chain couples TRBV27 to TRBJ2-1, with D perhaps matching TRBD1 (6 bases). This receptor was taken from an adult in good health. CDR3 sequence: CASSSGVEGNEQFF. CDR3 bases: TGTGCCAGCAGTTCAGGGGTAGAAGGCAATGAGCAGTTCTTC.